These T cell receptor beta chains were read from a single sample in a study of Graves' ophthalmopathy and Graves' hyperthyroidism. TCRdb called the multiplex PCR reads again in MiXCR, with one record for every CDR3 protein. The repertoire consists of approximately 160,000 distinct CDR3 sequences, with around 40% occurring once and the leading ten covering roughly 8.9%. Material: peripheral blood. The receptor set was obtained from a man aged 25 to 40 with Graves' ophthalmopathy. Both conserved end residues are part of each CDR3. Each record gives: D gene, V gene, J gene, clone size, CDR3 DNA, CDR3 protein. A D gene is named only where the DNA matches it firmly. The listing skips clone size in some rows; elsewhere it reads once, few, many or a size class.

D: .; V: TRBV19; J: TRBJ2-2; size: many; DNA: TGTGCCAGTCCAAACCGGGCCGGGGAGCTGTTTTTT; CDR3: CASPNRAGELFF
D: TRBD1; V: TRBV12-3/TRBV12-4; J: TRBJ2-2; size: many; DNA: TGTGCCAGCAGACAGGGGTACACCGGGGAGCTGTTTTTT; CDR3: CASRQGYTGELFF
D: .; V: TRBV6-5; J: TRBJ1-1; size: many; DNA: TGTGCCAGCAGTTACTCGAGGGTTGCAAACACTGAAGCTTTCTTT; CDR3: CASSYSRVANTEAFF
D: .; V: TRBV28; J: TRBJ2-7; size: many; DNA: TGTGCCAGCAGTTCCCCCGCGGGACGGATCTCCTACGAGCAGTACTTC; CDR3: CASSSPAGRISYEQYF
D: TRBD1; V: TRBV29-1; J: TRBJ2-7; size: .; DNA: TGCAGCGTACGGGACAGGGCCAACGAGCAGTACTTC; CDR3: CSVRDRANEQYF
D: TRBD1; V: TRBV28; J: TRBJ1-2; size: once; DNA: TGTGCCAGTACAGGGGGCGCGAGGATGGTCGAGGGCTACACCTTC; CDR3: CASTGGARMVEGYTF
D: .; V: TRBV28; J: TRBJ1-2; size: .; DNA: TGTGCCAGCAGTCCACGAGGACGGGTATATGGCTACACCTTC; CDR3: CASSPRGRVYGYTF
D: TRBD1; V: TRBV12-3/TRBV12-4; J: TRBJ1-2; size: many; DNA: TGTGCCAGCAGCTTGGACCGGGACAGGGACTCTGGCTACACCTTC; CDR3: CASSLDRDRDSGYTF
D: .; V: TRBV7-9; J: TRBJ1-6; size: .; DNA: TGTGCCAGCAGCATCGACAGGATTAATTCACCCCTCCACTTT; CDR3: CASSIDRINSPLHF
D: .; V: TRBV6-2/TRBV6-3; J: TRBJ2-7; size: many; DNA: TGTGCCAGCACCCGGGAGGGGACAGGGTCCTACGAGCAGTACTTC; CDR3: CASTREGTGSYEQYF
D: TRBD2; V: TRBV12-3/TRBV12-4; J: TRBJ2-7; size: once; DNA: TGTGCCAGCAGTCCGGGGACTAGCGGGAGGGCGGGGCAGTACTTC; CDR3: CASSPGTSGRAGQYF
D: .; V: TRBV12-3/TRBV12-4; J: TRBJ2-2; size: .; DNA: TGTGCCAGCAGTTTGACAGGTGGTATCTGGCGGGACTCCGCCGGGGAGCTGTTTTTT; CDR3: CASSLTGGIWRDSAGELFF
D: .; V: TRBV6-2/TRBV6-3; J: TRBJ2-1; size: .; DNA: TGTGCCAGCAGTTATGAGGCGGGATACAATGAGCAGTTCTTC; CDR3: CASSYEAGYNEQFF
D: .; V: TRBV12-3/TRBV12-4; J: TRBJ1-5; size: many; DNA: TGTGCCAGCAGTTGGGGTCCGGGCCAGCCCCAGCATTTT; CDR3: CASSWGPGQPQHF
D: .; V: TRBV11-2; J: TRBJ1-5; size: many; DNA: TGTGCCAGCAGCTTAGATCTCCAGAGCTCCCTGCCCCAGCATTTT; CDR3: CASSLDLQSSLPQHF
D: .; V: TRBV5-5; J: TRBJ1-2; size: many; DNA: TGTGCCAGCAGCTTGGCCCAGGGTGGGTATGGCTACACCTTC; CDR3: CASSLAQGGYGYTF
D: TRBD1; V: TRBV6-6; J: TRBJ2-5; size: many; DNA: TGTGCCAGCAGGCTACAGGGGGCTCAACAAGAGACCCAGTACTTC; CDR3: CASRLQGAQQETQYF
D: .; V: TRBV12-3/TRBV12-4; J: TRBJ1-5; size: .; DNA: TGTGCCAGCAGTGAACGGGACACCATCAATCAGCCCCAGCATTTT; CDR3: CASSERDTINQPQHF
D: TRBD1; V: TRBV11-3; J: TRBJ1-2; size: many; DNA: TGTGCCAGCAGCCCCCGGGACAGCCTGTACTATGGCTACACCTTC; CDR3: CASSPRDSLYYGYTF
D: .; V: TRBV28; J: TRBJ1-2; size: .; DNA: TGTGCCAGCAGTTTAGGGGGGGCAGGGGATAAGGGCTATGGCTACACCTTC; CDR3: CASSLGGAGDKGYGYTF
D: TRBD1; V: TRBV19; J: TRBJ1-1; size: many; DNA: TGTGCCAGTAGTAAGTCCAGGGGGCGGGGGACTGAAGCTTTCTTT; CDR3: CASSKSRGRGTEAFF
D: .; V: TRBV12-3/TRBV12-4; J: TRBJ1-2; size: .; DNA: TGTGCCAGCAGTTTCGCCGCGTCAGGTGGCTACACCTTC; CDR3: CASSFAASGGYTF
D: .; V: TRBV7-9; J: TRBJ2-5; size: many; DNA: TGTGCCAGCAGCCCGGACGGCCAGACCCAGTACTTC; CDR3: CASSPDGQTQYF
D: .; V: TRBV7-2; J: TRBJ2-5; size: few; DNA: TGTGCCAGCAGCCAACGGAGGGGGCCGTACCAAGAGACCCAGTACTTC; CDR3: CASSQRRGPYQETQYF
D: TRBD1; V: TRBV20-1; J: TRBJ2-5; size: .; DNA: TGCAGTGCGCGACAGGGGGGAGAGACCCAGTACTTC; CDR3: CSARQGGETQYF
D: TRBD1; V: TRBV11-3; J: TRBJ2-7; size: .; DNA: TGTGCAAGCAGCTCAAGCGGACAGGGGGTCCACGAGCAGTACTTC; CDR3: CASSSSGQGVHEQYF
D: .; V: TRBV12-3/TRBV12-4; J: TRBJ1-3; size: .; DNA: TGTGCCAGCAAGGGTCAGGCCGCTGGAAACACCATATATTTT; CDR3: CASKGQAAGNTIYF
D: TRBD1; V: TRBV6-1; J: TRBJ1-5; size: .; DNA: TGTGCCAGCAGCACGTCAGGACAGGGCGACAATCAGCCCCAGCATTTT; CDR3: CASSTSGQGDNQPQHF
D: TRBD1; V: TRBV20-1; J: TRBJ1-5; size: .; DNA: TGCAGTGCTGCGAAGGGACAGAGCAATCAGCCCCAGCATTTT; CDR3: CSAAKGQSNQPQHF
D: TRBD2; V: TRBV6-1; J: TRBJ2-5; size: .; DNA: TGTGCCAGCAGTGCTCACCCGGGACTAGCGGAAGAGACCCAGTACTTC; CDR3: CASSAHPGLAEETQYF
D: .; V: TRBV27; J: TRBJ1-2; size: .; DNA: TGTGCCAGCAGTTTATCGGTGGCAGGGAAAGTCTATGGCTACACCTTC; CDR3: CASSLSVAGKVYGYTF
D: TRBD1; V: TRBV4-1; J: TRBJ1-5; size: many; DNA: TGCGCCACAGGGTCAGGGGGCCCTTATAGCAATCAGCCCCAGCATTTT; CDR3: CATGSGGPYSNQPQHF
D: .; V: TRBV11-3; J: TRBJ2-4; size: many; DNA: TGTGCCAGCAGCTTAGCTACTAGATCCCCCAAAAACATTCAGTACTTC; CDR3: CASSLATRSPKNIQYF
D: .; V: TRBV30; J: TRBJ1-1; size: many; DNA: TGTGCCTGGAGTGCTCGGGGACTCAAGAACACTGAAGCTTTCTTT; CDR3: CAWSARGLKNTEAFF
D: .; V: TRBV12-3/TRBV12-4; J: TRBJ2-2; size: many; DNA: TGTGCCAGCAGTTTGGCGGGGGCCGTGAACACCGGGGAGCTGTTTTTT; CDR3: CASSLAGAVNTGELFF
D: .; V: TRBV12-3/TRBV12-4; J: TRBJ1-1; size: .; DNA: TGTGCCAGCAGTTTCCGAGGGAGATCCACTGAAGCTTTCTTT; CDR3: CASSFRGRSTEAFF
D: .; V: TRBV6-5; J: TRBJ2-7; size: many; DNA: TGTGCCAGCAGTTCAAGGGTTGCCTACGAGCAGTACTTC; CDR3: CASSSRVAYEQYF
D: .; V: TRBV6-2/TRBV6-3; J: TRBJ2-1; size: many; DNA: TGTGCCAGCAGTTACACGGGTCGGGCCTACAATGAGCAGTTCTTC; CDR3: CASSYTGRAYNEQFF
D: .; V: TRBV10-3; J: TRBJ1-5; size: many; DNA: TGTGCCCTACCCTTTGTCGGCAGCCCAAATCAGCCCCAGCATTTT; CDR3: CALPFVGSPNQPQHF
D: .; V: TRBV6-5; J: TRBJ2-7; size: .; DNA: TGTGCCAGCAGTTACGGGAACAGGGCCTACGAGCAGTACTTC; CDR3: CASSYGNRAYEQYF
D: .; V: TRBV6-1; J: TRBJ2-7; size: .; DNA: TGTGCCAGCCCAGGCGGGGGCCGACTGGACTACGAGCAGTACTTC; CDR3: CASPGGGRLDYEQYF
D: TRBD1; V: TRBV12-3/TRBV12-4; J: TRBJ2-7; size: many; DNA: TGTGCCAGCAGTCCGGGGACAGGGGGCTACGAGCAGTACTTC; CDR3: CASSPGTGGYEQYF
D: .; V: TRBV12-3/TRBV12-4; J: TRBJ1-2; size: many; DNA: TGTGCCAGCAGTTTGTTCGGGCTATCTAACTATGGCTACACCTTC; CDR3: CASSLFGLSNYGYTF
D: TRBD1; V: TRBV7-8; J: TRBJ2-7; size: .; DNA: TGTGCCAGCAGCCCCAGACAGGGTTTAGGCGAGCAGTACTTC; CDR3: CASSPRQGLGEQYF
D: .; V: TRBV6-5; J: TRBJ2-7; size: many; DNA: TGTGCCAGCAGCCCCCCGGGTCAGACCGAGCAGTACTTC; CDR3: CASSPPGQTEQYF
D: .; V: TRBV10-1; J: TRBJ2-2; size: .; DNA: TGCGCCAGCAGACCTAGCCATACCGGGGAGCTGTTTTTT; CDR3: CASRPSHTGELFF
D: .; V: TRBV6-2/TRBV6-3; J: TRBJ2-7; size: many; DNA: TGTGCCAGCAGCCACATCGTCTACGAGCAGTACTTC; CDR3: CASSHIVYEQYF
D: .; V: TRBV12-3/TRBV12-4; J: TRBJ2-7; size: .; DNA: TGTGCCAGCAGTCTTCAGGGCGAAATTTACGCGCAGTACTTC; CDR3: CASSLQGEIYAQYF
D: TRBD1; V: TRBV20-1; J: TRBJ1-2; size: many; DNA: TGCAGTGCTAGAACCGGACAGGGGAGAGGCTACACCTTC; CDR3: CSARTGQGRGYTF
D: .; V: TRBV28; J: TRBJ2-4; size: .; DNA: TGTGCCAGCAGTTTGAACTTGGTGGGAAACATTCAGTACTTC; CDR3: CASSLNLVGNIQYF
D: TRBD1; V: TRBV27; J: TRBJ1-5; size: .; DNA: TGTGCCAGCAGTCCTCAAACAGGGGTGGATCAGCCCCAGCATTTT; CDR3: CASSPQTGVDQPQHF
D: TRBD1; V: TRBV6-2/TRBV6-3; J: TRBJ1-6; size: .; DNA: TGTGCCAGCACCAAAATGGGACAGAGAGGGAGAAGCAATTCACCCCTCCACTTT; CDR3: CASTKMGQRGRSNSPLHF
D: .; V: TRBV10-1; J: TRBJ1-2; size: .; DNA: TGCGCCAGCCGACTACGGGGGAAAACGAGCTTC; CDR3: CASRLRGKTSF
D: TRBD1; V: TRBV19; J: TRBJ2-7; size: few; DNA: TGTGCCAGCAAGCAACCGGGACAGGGGATGGACGAGCAGTACTTC; CDR3: CASKQPGQGMDEQYF
D: TRBD1; V: TRBV20-1; J: TRBJ2-7; size: many; DNA: TGCAGTGGGAAACAGGGGGTGGCGGAGCAGTACTTC; CDR3: CSGKQGVAEQYF